This T cell receptor (beta chain) was obtained from a study of OX40 agonist ivuxolimab in advanced cancers. Study as a whole: Patients received ivuxolimab, an agonistic anti-OX40 (CD134) antibody.

Libraries were prepared by immunoSEQ multiplex PCR; TCRdb keeps only in-frame clonotypes and omits some of them. The sample lists roughly 49,000 clones, about 88% seen once, with roughly 3.4% in the top ten. The CDR3 sequence is 13 residues long. The germline CDR1 and CDR2 sequences are SQVTM and ANQGSEA. Trimming at V came to 6 bases and at J to 3 bases, leaving 5 bases not matched to a gene. The sequence was collected from an adult with an advanced solid tumor such as melanoma, head and neck, liver or kidney cancer. This material consisted of CD4+ or CD8+ T cells sorted from blood, taken in a trial of the OX40 agonist ivuxolimab. The V gene is TRBV29-1, the J gene TRBJ1-1, with TRBD1 matching over 9 bases. In DNA form, the CDR3 reads TGCAGCGTAAGACAGGGGGGCTACACTGAAGCTTTCTTT. This gives the protein CSVRQGGYTEAFF.